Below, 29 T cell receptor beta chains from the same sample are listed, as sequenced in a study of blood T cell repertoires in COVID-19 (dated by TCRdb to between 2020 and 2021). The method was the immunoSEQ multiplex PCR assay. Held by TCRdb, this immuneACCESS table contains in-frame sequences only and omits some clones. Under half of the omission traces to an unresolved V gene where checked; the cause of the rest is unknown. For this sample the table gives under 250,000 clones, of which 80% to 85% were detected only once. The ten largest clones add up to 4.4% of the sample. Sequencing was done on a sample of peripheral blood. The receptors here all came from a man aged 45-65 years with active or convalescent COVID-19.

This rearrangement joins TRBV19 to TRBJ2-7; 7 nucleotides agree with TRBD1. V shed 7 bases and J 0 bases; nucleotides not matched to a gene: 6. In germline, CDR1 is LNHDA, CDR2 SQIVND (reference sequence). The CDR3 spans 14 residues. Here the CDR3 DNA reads TGTGCCAGTACCCCCGGGACAGCCTCCTACGAGCAGTACTTC. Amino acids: CASTPGTASYEQYF.

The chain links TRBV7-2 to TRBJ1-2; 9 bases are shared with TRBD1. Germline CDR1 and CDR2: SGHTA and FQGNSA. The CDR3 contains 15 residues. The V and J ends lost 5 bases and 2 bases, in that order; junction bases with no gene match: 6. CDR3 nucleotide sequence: TGTGCCAGCAGCCCCAGACAGGGGGTAAACTATGGCTACACCTTC. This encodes CASSPRQGVNYGYTF. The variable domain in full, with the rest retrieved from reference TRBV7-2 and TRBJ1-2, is GAGVSQSPSNKVTEKGKDVELRCDPISGHTALYWYRQSLGQGLEFLIYFQGNSAPDKSGLPSDRFSAERTGGSVSTLTIQRTQQEDSAVYLCASSPRQGVNYGYTFGSGTRLTVV.

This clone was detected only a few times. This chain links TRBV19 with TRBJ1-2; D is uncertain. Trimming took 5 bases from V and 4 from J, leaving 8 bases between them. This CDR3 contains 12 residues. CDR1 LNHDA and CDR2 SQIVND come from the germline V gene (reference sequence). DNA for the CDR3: TGTGCCAGTAGTTTTGGACTCTATGGCTACACCTTC. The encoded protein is CASSFGLYGYTF.

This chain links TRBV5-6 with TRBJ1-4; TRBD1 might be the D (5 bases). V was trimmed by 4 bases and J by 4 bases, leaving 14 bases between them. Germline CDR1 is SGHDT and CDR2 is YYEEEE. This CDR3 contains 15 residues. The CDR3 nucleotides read TGTGCCAGCAGCCGCCGACCGACAGATAATGAAAAACTGTTTTTT. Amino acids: CASSRRPTDNEKLFF.

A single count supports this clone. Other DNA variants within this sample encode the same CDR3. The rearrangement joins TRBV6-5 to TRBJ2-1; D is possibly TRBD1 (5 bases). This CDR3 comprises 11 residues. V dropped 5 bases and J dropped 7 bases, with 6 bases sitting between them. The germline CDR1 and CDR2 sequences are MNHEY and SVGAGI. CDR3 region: CASSRGNEQFF. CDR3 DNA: TGTGCCAGCAGTAGGGGAAATGAGCAGTTCTTC.

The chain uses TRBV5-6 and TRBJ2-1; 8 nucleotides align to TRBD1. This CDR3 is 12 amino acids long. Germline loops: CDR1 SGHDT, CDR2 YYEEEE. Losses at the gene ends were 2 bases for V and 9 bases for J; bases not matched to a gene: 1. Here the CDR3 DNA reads TGTGCCAGCAGCTTAGACAGGGGTGAGCAGTTCTTC. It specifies CASSLDRGEQFF.

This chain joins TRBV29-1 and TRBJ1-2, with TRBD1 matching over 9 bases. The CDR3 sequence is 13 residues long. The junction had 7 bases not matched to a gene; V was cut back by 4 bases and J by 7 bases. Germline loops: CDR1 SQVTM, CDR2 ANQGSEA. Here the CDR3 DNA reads TGCAGCGTTGGGGACAGGGAGAGGATTGGCTACACCTTC. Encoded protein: CSVGDRERIGYTF.

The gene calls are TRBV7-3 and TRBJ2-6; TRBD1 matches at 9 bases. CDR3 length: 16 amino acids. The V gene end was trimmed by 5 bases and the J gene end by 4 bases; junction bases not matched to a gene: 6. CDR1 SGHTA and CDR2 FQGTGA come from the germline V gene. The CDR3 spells CASSQTGGSGANVLTF. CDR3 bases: TGTGCCAGCAGCCAAACAGGGGGCTCCGGGGCCAACGTCCTGACTTTC.

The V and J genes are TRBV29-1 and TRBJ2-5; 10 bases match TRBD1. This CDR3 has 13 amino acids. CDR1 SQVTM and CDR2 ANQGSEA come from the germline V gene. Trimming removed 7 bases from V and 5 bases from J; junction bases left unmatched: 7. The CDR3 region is CSARPGQGETQYF. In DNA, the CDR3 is TGCAGCGCAAGACCGGGACAGGGGGAGACCCAGTACTTC.

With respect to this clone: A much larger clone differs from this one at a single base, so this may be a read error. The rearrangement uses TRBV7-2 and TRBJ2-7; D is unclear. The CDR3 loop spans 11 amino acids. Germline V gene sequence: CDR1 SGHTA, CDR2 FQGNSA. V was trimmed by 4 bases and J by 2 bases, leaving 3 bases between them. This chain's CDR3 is CASSSTYEQYF. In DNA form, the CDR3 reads TGTGCCAGCAGCTCCACCTACGAGCAGTACTTC.

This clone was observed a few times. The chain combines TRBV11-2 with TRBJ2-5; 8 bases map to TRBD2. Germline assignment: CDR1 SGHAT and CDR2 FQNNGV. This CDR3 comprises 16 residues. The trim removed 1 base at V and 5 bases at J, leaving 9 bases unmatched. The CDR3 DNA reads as TGTGCCAGCAGCTTAGGGCCTCGGGGGGGCGGGGAGACCCAGTACTTC. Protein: CASSLGPRGGGETQYF.

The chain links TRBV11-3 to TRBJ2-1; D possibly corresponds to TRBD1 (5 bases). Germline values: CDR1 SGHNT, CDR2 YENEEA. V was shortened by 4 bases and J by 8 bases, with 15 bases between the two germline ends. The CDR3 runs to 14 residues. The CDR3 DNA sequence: TGTGCCAGCAGCTCCGGACAAAAGGGGTATGAGCAGTTCTTC. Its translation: CASSSGQKGYEQFF. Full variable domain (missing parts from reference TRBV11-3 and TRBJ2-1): EAGVVQSPRYKIIEKKQPVAFWCNPISGHNTLYWYLQNLGQGPELLIRYENEEAVDDSQLPKDRFSAERLKGVDSTLKIQPAELGDSAVYLCASSSGQKGYEQFFGPGTRLTVL.

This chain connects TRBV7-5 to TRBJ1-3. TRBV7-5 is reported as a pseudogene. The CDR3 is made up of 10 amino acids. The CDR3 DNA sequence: TGTGTCAGACCACCATGGAGCGGGTATTTT. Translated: CVRPPWSGYF.

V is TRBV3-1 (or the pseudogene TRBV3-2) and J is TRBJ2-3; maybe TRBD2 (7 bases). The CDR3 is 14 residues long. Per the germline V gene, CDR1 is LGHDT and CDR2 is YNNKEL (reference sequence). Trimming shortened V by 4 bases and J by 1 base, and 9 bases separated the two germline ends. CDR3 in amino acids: CASSRGGRTDTQYF. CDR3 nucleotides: TGTGCCAGCAGCCGGGGGGGCCGCACAGATACGCAGTATTTT.

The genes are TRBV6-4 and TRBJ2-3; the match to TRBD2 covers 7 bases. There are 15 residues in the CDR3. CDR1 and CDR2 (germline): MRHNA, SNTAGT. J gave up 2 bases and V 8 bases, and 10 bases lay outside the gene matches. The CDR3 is CASSPGRGDTDTQYF. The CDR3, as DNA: TGTGCCAGCTCCCCGGGCCGGGGGGACACAGATACGCAGTATTTT.

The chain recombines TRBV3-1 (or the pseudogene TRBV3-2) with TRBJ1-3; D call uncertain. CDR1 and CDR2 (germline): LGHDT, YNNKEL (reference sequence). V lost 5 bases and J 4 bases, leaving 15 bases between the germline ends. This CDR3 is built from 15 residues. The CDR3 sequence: CASSSNRDPGNTIYF. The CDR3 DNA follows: TGTGCCAGCAGCTCGAATAGAGATCCAGGAAACACCATATATTTT.

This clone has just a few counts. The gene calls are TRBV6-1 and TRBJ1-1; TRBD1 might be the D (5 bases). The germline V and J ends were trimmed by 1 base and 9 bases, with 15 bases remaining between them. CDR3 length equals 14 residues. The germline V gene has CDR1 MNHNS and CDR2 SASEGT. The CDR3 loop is CASSEGVGQLKAFF. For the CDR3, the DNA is TGTGCCAGCAGTGAAGGGGTGGGGCAGCTCAAAGCTTTCTTT.

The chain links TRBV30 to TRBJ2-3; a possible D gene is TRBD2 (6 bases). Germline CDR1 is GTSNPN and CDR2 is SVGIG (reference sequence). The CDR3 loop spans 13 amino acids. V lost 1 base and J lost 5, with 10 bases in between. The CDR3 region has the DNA TGTGCCTGGAGTGGGAGGGCGGGAGATACGCAGTATTTT. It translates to CAWSGRAGDTQYF.

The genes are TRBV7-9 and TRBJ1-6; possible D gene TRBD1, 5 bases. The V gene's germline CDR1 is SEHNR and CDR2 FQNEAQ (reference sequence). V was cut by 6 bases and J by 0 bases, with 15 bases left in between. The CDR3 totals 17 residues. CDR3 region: CASSFPQGSSYNSPLHF. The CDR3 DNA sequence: TGTGCCAGCAGTTTCCCCCAGGGTAGCTCCTATAATTCACCCCTCCACTTT.

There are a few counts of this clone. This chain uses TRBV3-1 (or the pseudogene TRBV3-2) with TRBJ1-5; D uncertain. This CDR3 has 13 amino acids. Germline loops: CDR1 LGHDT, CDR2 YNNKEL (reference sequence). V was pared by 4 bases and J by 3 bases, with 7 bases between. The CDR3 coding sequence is TGTGCCAGCAGCCCCCGGTCCAATCAGCCCCAGCATTTT. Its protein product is CASSPRSNQPQHF.

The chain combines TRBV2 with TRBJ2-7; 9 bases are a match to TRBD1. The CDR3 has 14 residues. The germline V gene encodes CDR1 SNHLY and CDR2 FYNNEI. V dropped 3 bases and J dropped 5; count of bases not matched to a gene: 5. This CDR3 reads CASSEDRGPDEQYF. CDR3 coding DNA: TGTGCCAGCAGTGAGGACAGGGGCCCGGACGAGCAGTACTTC.

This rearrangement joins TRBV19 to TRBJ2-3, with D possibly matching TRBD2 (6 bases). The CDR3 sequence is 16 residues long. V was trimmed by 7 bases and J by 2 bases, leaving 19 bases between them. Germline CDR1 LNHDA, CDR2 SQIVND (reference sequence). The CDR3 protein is CASTQSGGTSTDTQYF. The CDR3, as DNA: TGTGCCAGTACCCAATCGGGCGGGACCTCCACAGATACGCAGTATTTT.

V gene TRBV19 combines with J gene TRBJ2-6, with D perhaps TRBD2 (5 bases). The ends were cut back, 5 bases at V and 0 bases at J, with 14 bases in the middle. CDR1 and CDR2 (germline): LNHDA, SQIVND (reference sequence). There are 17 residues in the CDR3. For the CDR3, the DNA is TGTGCCAGTAGTGAGGGAATGCCCGCCTCTGGGGCCAACGTCCTGACTTTC. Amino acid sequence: CASSEGMPASGANVLTF.

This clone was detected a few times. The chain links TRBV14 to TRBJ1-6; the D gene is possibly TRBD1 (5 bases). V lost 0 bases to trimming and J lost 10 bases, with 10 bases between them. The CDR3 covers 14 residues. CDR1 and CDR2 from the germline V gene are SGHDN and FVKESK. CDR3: CASSQEGDPSPLHF. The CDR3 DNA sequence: TGTGCCAGCAGCCAAGAAGGGGATCCCTCACCCCTCCACTTT.

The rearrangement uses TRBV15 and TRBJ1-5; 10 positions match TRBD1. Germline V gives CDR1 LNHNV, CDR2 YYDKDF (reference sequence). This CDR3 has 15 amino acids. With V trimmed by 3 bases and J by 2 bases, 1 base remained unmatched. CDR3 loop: CATSRGTGGNQPQHF. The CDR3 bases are TGTGCCACCAGCAGGGGGACAGGGGGCAATCAGCCCCAGCATTTT.

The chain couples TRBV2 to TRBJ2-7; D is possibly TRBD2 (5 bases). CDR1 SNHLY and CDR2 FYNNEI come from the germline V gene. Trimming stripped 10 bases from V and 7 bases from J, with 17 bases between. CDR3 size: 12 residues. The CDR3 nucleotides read TGTGCCACCGGACTTCTCAGTGGGGAGCAGTACTTC. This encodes CATGLLSGEQYF.

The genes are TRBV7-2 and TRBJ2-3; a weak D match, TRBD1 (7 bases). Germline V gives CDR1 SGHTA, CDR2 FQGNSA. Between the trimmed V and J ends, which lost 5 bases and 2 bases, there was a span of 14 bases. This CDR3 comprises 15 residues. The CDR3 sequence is CASSPQGGVTDTQYF. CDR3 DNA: TGTGCCAGCAGCCCCCAGGGGGGCGTCACAGATACGCAGTATTTT.

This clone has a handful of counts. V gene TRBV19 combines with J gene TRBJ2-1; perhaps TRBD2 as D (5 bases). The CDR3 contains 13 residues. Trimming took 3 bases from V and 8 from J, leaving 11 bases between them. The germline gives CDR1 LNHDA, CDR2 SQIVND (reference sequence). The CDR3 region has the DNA TGTGCCAGTAGTATCAACGCCGGGGATGAGCAGTTCTTC. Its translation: CASSINAGDEQFF. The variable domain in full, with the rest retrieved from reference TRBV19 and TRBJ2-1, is DGGITQSPKYLFRKEGQNVTLSCEQNLNHDAMYWYRQDPGQGLRLIYYSQIVNDFQKGDIAEGYSVSREKKESFPLTVTSAQKNPTAFYLCASSINAGDEQFFGPGTRLTVL.

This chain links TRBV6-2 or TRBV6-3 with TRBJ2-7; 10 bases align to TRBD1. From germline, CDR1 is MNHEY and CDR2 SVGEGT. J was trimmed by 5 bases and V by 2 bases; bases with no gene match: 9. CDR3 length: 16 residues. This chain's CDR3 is CASSYHRRQGANEQYF. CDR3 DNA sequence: TGTGCCAGCAGTTACCATCGACGACAGGGGGCAAACGAGCAGTACTTC.